The 3 T cell receptor beta chains below were found in one sample sequenced in a study of T cell repertoires in cytomegalovirus infection. TCRdb fed the reads into MiXCR, producing one record per CDR3 protein. The table has around 630,000 distinct CDR3 sequences, 20% to 25% seen once. The sequencing input was CD8+ T cells from PBMCs. Source of these receptors: a human donor in good health (CMV status not recorded). Some clones in this sample may be carry-over from other donors' samples.

This clonotype was counted between two and nine times. The V call is TRBV7-9, the J call TRBJ2-2; 8 bases map to TRBD2. J gave up 3 bases and V 5 bases, and 5 bases lay outside the gene matches. Germline-derived CDR1 and CDR2 are SEHNR and FQNEAQ (reference sequence). This CDR3 spans 15 amino acids. The chain's CDR3 is CASSSFGGDTGELFF. CDR3 nucleotides: TGTGCCAGCAGCAGTTTCGGGGGGGACACCGGGGAGCTGTTTTTT.

The genes are TRBV6-1 and TRBJ2-7, with D maybe TRBD1 (5 bases). The CDR3 totals 15 residues. V was pared by 1 base and J by 3 bases, with 13 bases between. Germline V gene sequence: CDR1 MNHNS, CDR2 SASEGT. CDR3 sequence: CASSEEGYKGYEQYV. CDR3 in DNA: TGTGCCAGCAGTGAAGAGGGGTATAAGGGCTACGAGCAGTACGTC.

On this clonotype: It may be a read error: a sequence one base away is much more abundant. V gene TRBV7-4 combines with J gene TRBJ2-1, with D possibly matching TRBD2 (6 bases). The germline CDR1 and CDR2 sequences are SGHVT and SQSDAQ. The CDR3 runs 11 residues. In DNA, the CDR3 is TGTGCCAACAGCTTAGGGACTCAGCAGTTCTTC. It is translated as CANSLGTQQFF.